These 32 T cell receptor beta chains originate from one sample sequenced in a study of OX40 agonist ivuxolimab in advanced cancers. Repertoires were generated with immunoSEQ multiplex PCR, while TCRdb's copy carries only in-frame clones and drops some. The top ten hold about 1.1% of the sample, which has 63,000 or so clones, roughly 80% seen once. The sample in question was CD4+ or CD8+ T cells sorted from blood, obtained in a trial of the OX40 agonist ivuxolimab. Receptors were obtained from an adult with an advanced solid tumor such as melanoma, head and neck, liver or kidney cancer.

This chain links TRBV19 with TRBJ1-2; TRBD1 agrees at 7 bases. CDR1 and CDR2 (germline): LNHDA, SQIVND (reference sequence). The V segment lost 6 bases and the J segment 4 bases; nucleotides outside the gene matches: 11. The CDR3 has 15 residues. CDR3 protein: CASSSRQGASYGYTF. In DNA, the CDR3 is TGTGCCAGTAGCTCCCGACAGGGAGCCTCCTATGGCTACACCTTC.

The gene calls are TRBV6-6 and TRBJ2-5; no reliable D call. Germline V gene lookup returns CDR1 MNHNY and CDR2 SVGAGI (reference sequence). Trimming left V 2 bases short and J 5 bases short, with 6 bases between. The CDR3 is made up of 12 amino acids. CDR3 residues: CASSYGLETQYF. The CDR3 DNA sequence: TGTGCCAGCAGTTACGGTTTGGAGACCCAGTACTTC.

This clone has a single count. The V call is TRBV5-4, the J call TRBJ2-6, with a tentative D call TRBD1 (6 bases). The CDR3 covers 16 residues. CDR1 is SGHNT and CDR2 is YYREEE in the germline V gene (reference sequence). V lost 5 bases and J lost 2, with 14 bases in between. The CDR3 loop is CASSPTRGPGANVLTF. CDR3 DNA: TGTGCCAGCAGTCCAACCAGGGGCCCTGGGGCCAACGTCCTGACTTTC. Variable domain in full (rest from reference TRBV5-4 and TRBJ2-6): ETGVTQSPTHLIKTRGQQVTLRCSSQSGHNTVSWYQQALGQGPQFIFQYYREEENGRGNFPPRFSGLQFPNYSSELNVNALELDDSALYLCASSPTRGPGANVLTFGAGSRLTVL.

The chain employs TRBV7-6 and TRBJ2-3, with TRBD2 as a possible D gene (6 bases). CDR3 length: 16 amino acids. Germline V gives CDR1 SGHVS, CDR2 FNYEAQ. The V end was cut by 1 base, the J end by 4 bases, with 15 bases between. In DNA form, the CDR3 reads TGTGCCAGCAGCTTAGGTTCGGTAGGAGGGGCAGATACGCAGTATTTT. This translates into CASSLGSVGGADTQYF.

The V call is TRBV5-1, the J call TRBJ2-2; D could derive from TRBD1 or TRBD2 (5 bases each). Germline values: CDR1 SGHRS, CDR2 YFSETQ. There are 15 residues in the CDR3. V was clipped by 3 bases and J by 4 bases, with 13 bases between them. The CDR3 reads CASSWDARGTGELFF. The DNA for the CDR3 is TGCGCCAGCAGCTGGGACGCCCGAGGCACCGGGGAGCTGTTTTTT.

V is TRBV6-5 and J is TRBJ1-2, with D uncertain. The CDR3 contains 13 residues. Trimming removed 11 bases at V and 2 bases at J, with 15 bases between. Per germline, CDR1 MNHEY and CDR2 SVGAGI. This CDR3 is CASQEGRNYGYTF. In nucleotides, the CDR3 is TGTGCCTCTCAAGAGGGCAGAAACTATGGCTACACCTTC.

This chain uses TRBV2 with TRBJ1-5; weak D call: TRBD1 (5 bases). The CDR3 spans 16 residues. Germline values: CDR1 SNHLY, CDR2 FYNNEI. The V end was cut by 4 bases, the J end by 3 bases, with 16 bases between. CDR3 sequence reads: CASSGNKGRFNQPQHF. In nucleotides, the CDR3 is TGTGCCAGCAGTGGGAATAAGGGACGCTTCAATCAGCCCCAGCATTTT.

The sample holds many counts of this clone. V usage is TRBV27 and J usage is TRBJ1-6; 7 bases fit TRBD1. CDR3 length equals 17 residues. CDR1 is MNHEY and CDR2 is SMNVEV in the germline V gene (reference sequence). V shed 5 bases and J 5 bases; nucleotides not matched to a gene: 12. In DNA form, the CDR3 reads TGTGCCAGCAGTCCCCGACAGGGTACTTGGGATAATTCACCCCTCCACTTT. This translates into CASSPRQGTWDNSPLHF.

The chain employs TRBV7-9 and TRBJ1-5; 11 bases align to TRBD1. In germline, CDR1 is SEHNR, CDR2 FQNEAQ (reference sequence). Trimming cost V 4 bases and J 6 bases; bases outside gene matches: 8. The CDR3 sequence is 16 residues long. CDR3 amino acids: CASSSSSGTGGQPQHF. In DNA form, the CDR3 reads TGTGCCAGCAGCTCCAGTTCCGGGACAGGGGGTCAGCCCCAGCATTTT.

This rearrangement joins TRBV13 to TRBJ1-5; weak D call: TRBD1 (5 bases). Trimming removed 0 bases at V and 2 bases at J, with 11 bases between. This CDR3 is built from 16 residues. CDR1 is PRHDT and CDR2 is FYEKMQ in the germline V gene (reference sequence). The CDR3 reads CASSLGPRGGNQPQHF. CDR3 DNA sequence: TGTGCCAGCAGCTTAGGCCCGAGGGGTGGCAATCAGCCCCAGCATTTT.

J is TRBJ1-6 and V is TRBV5-1, with a weak D call TRBD1 (5 bases). The V end was cut by 4 bases, the J end by 10 bases, with 12 bases between. This CDR3 is built from 13 residues. Germline V gene lookup returns CDR1 SGHRS and CDR2 YFSETQ. CDR3 residues: CASSARDQSPLHF. The CDR3 DNA reads TGCGCCAGCAGCGCGCGGGACCAATCACCCCTCCACTTT.

The V call is TRBV5-6, the J call TRBJ2-7, with a tentative D call TRBD1 (5 bases). The CDR3 totals 13 residues. CDR1 and CDR2 from the germline V gene are SGHDT and YYEEEE. V lost 0 bases to trimming and J lost 3 bases, with 7 bases between them. The CDR3 spells CASSLGTNYEQYF. CDR3 nucleotides: TGTGCCAGCAGCTTGGGGACAAACTACGAGCAGTACTTC.

The chain employs TRBV6-1 and TRBJ1-4; D not certain. CDR1 MNHNS and CDR2 SASEGT come from the germline V gene. The CDR3 loop spans 14 amino acids. The V gene lost 5 bases and the J gene lost 10 bases, with 17 bases spanning the gap. Written as DNA, the CDR3 is TGTGCCAGCAGTCCCTCCGGGCCCGAGGTAAAACTGTTTTTT. Its translation is CASSPSGPEVKLFF.

This chain links TRBV5-1 with TRBJ2-5; no clear D gene. The CDR3 has 17 amino acids. Germline CDR1 SGHRS, CDR2 YFSETQ. Trimming took off 0 bases at V and 0 bases at J, with 15 bases between the two ends. CDR3 residues: CASSLAGLGRYQETQYF. CDR3 in DNA: TGCGCCAGCAGCTTGGCCGGGCTAGGAAGGTACCAAGAGACCCAGTACTTC.

This chain links TRBV5-4 with TRBJ2-3; D may be TRBD2 (6 bases). V lost 4 bases and J 4 bases, leaving 13 bases between the germline ends. Germline CDR1 reads SGHNT; CDR2 reads YYREEE (reference sequence). The CDR3 covers 14 residues. CDR3: CASSGRGFADTQYF. CDR3 nucleotide sequence: TGTGCCAGCAGCGGGCGGGGTTTCGCAGATACGCAGTATTTT.

The chain is built from TRBV28 and TRBJ2-1; TRBD2 is a possible D gene (7 bases). Trimming stripped 5 bases from V and 7 bases from J, with 21 bases between. Germline CDR1 reads MDHEN; CDR2 reads SYDVKM. This CDR3 has 16 amino acids. The CDR3 region is CASSPLGGARWNEQFF. The CDR3 DNA reads as TGTGCCAGCAGTCCCTTAGGGGGGGCGCGTTGGAATGAGCAGTTCTTC.

The chain couples TRBV4-1 to TRBJ2-7; 8 bases map to TRBD1. The germline V gene has CDR1 MGHRA and CDR2 YSYEKL. Trimming at V came to 3 bases and at J to 8 bases, leaving 9 bases not matched to a gene. The CDR3 spans 14 residues. CDR3 sequence: CASSQGWTGTKQYF. CDR3 nucleotide sequence: TGCGCCAGCAGCCAGGGGTGGACAGGGACAAAGCAGTACTTC.

This clone was observed a few times. V gene TRBV6-5 combines with J gene TRBJ1-6, with D maybe TRBD1 (5 bases). The CDR3 contains 15 residues. V was trimmed by 5 bases and J by 5 bases, leaving 13 bases between them. CDR1 and CDR2 (germline): MNHEY, SVGAGI. CDR3 nucleotides: TGTGCCAGCAGTCCTCTTGGGACCCATAATTCACCCCTCCACTTT. It codes for CASSPLGTHNSPLHF.

This rearrangement joins TRBV5-1 to TRBJ2-1, with 7 bases identical to TRBD2. This CDR3 region has 16 residues. Germline lookup yields CDR1 SGHRS and CDR2 YFSETQ. Losses at the gene ends were 0 bases for V and 4 bases for J; bases not matched to a gene: 7. CDR3 DNA: TGCGCCAGCAGCTTGGCGGGCGGCGGGGGTTACAATGAGCAGTTCTTC. Its protein product is CASSLAGGGGYNEQFF.

This chain connects TRBV6-1 to TRBJ1-4; no clear D gene. Between the trimmed V and J ends, which lost 6 bases and 7 bases, there was a span of 12 bases. The CDR3 consists of 13 residues. Per germline, CDR1 MNHNS and CDR2 SASEGT. The CDR3 nucleotides are TGTGCCAGCAGCCAGTACGGCGGTGAAAAACTGTTTTTT. Translation gives CASSQYGGEKLFF.

The chain carries TRBV7-8 and TRBJ2-1; 9 bases are shared with TRBD1. Germline CDR1 reads SGHVS; CDR2 reads FQNEAQ. The ends lost 5 bases at V and 7 bases at J; junction bases unmatched: 9. The CDR3 loop spans 15 amino acids. CDR3 nucleotide sequence: TGTGCCAGCAGCCTATTCTCCGGGACAGGGAATGAGCAGTTCTTC. Translated, it gives CASSLFSGTGNEQFF.

This sequence joins TRBV28 and TRBJ1-2; D is undetermined. The germline V gene encodes CDR1 MDHEN and CDR2 SYDVKM. This CDR3 comprises 11 residues. Trimming left V 8 bases short and J 2 bases short, with 6 bases between. The CDR3 DNA is TGTGCCAGCGCAGTGAACTATGGCTACACCTTC. This sequence encodes CASAVNYGYTF.

The chain links TRBV5-1 to TRBJ1-5; possible D gene TRBD1, 6 bases. V gave up 0 bases and J gave up 0 bases, with 7 bases separating them. Germline CDR1 is SGHRS and CDR2 is YFSETQ. The CDR3 extends over 15 amino acids. The CDR3: CASSLAGVSNQPQHF. CDR3 DNA sequence: TGCGCCAGCAGCTTGGCAGGGGTTAGCAATCAGCCCCAGCATTTT.

V is TRBV27 and J is TRBJ2-5, with D perhaps matching TRBD1 (6 bases). Per the germline V gene, CDR1 is MNHEY and CDR2 is SMNVEV (reference sequence). V lost 7 bases to trimming and J lost 3 bases, with 18 bases between them. The CDR3 has 15 amino acids. The CDR3 spells CASTTRQATKETQYF. In DNA, the CDR3 is TGTGCCAGCACGACCAGACAGGCGACCAAAGAGACCCAGTACTTC.

This clone was observed a single time. This rearrangement joins TRBV18 to TRBJ1-5; maybe TRBD1 (5 bases). Germline V gene lookup returns CDR1 KGHSH and CDR2 LQKENI. Trimming pared 2 bases from V and 6 bases from J, leaving 14 bases between. This CDR3 is 15 amino acids long. CDR3 sequence (DNA): TGTGCCAGCTCACCATCCAGGGTCGGTGGTCAGCCCCAGCATTTT. Encoded protein: CASSPSRVGGQPQHF.

The chain carries TRBV18 and TRBJ2-5, with 13 bases fitting TRBD2. J lost 5 bases, V lost 2 bases, and 8 bases had no gene match. The V gene's germline CDR1 is KGHSH and CDR2 LQKENI. The CDR3 runs 17 residues. The CDR3 bases are TGTGCCAGCTCACCAGCCCGGACTAGCGGGGGCCTGGAGACCCAGTACTTC. It translates to CASSPARTSGGLETQYF. Full variable domain (missing parts from reference TRBV18 and TRBJ2-5): NAGVMQNPRHLVRRRGQEARLRCSPMKGHSHVYWYRQLPEEGLKFMVYLQKENIIDESGMPKERFSAEFPKEGPSILRIQQVVRGDSAAYFCASSPARTSGGLETQYFGPGTRLLVL.

This clone appeared a few times. This chain connects TRBV2 to TRBJ2-3, with TRBD1 identical over 7 bases. The ends lost 6 bases at V and 2 bases at J; junction bases unmatched: 5. Germline V gene data show CDR1 as SNHLY and CDR2 as FYNNEI. The CDR3 consists of 14 residues. The CDR3: CASSPDRVTDTQYF. CDR3 sequence (DNA): TGTGCCAGCAGCCCCGACAGGGTCACAGATACGCAGTATTTT.

The rearrangement links TRBV29-1 to TRBJ2-2, with TRBD1 matching over 7 bases. Germline-derived CDR1 and CDR2 are SQVTM and ANQGSEA. The CDR3 length is 14 residues. V lost 7 bases, J lost 5 bases, and 10 bases stayed unmatched. The CDR3 protein is CSARNRGRTGELFF. The DNA for the CDR3 is TGCAGCGCCCGAAACAGGGGAAGGACCGGGGAGCTGTTTTTT.

The gene calls are TRBV5-5 and TRBJ1-3, with TRBD1 matching 7 bases. CDR3 length: 15 amino acids. Germline V gene data show CDR1 as SGHKS and CDR2 as YYEKEE (reference sequence). V lost 4 bases and J lost 6; bases outside the gene matches: 10. Here the CDR3 DNA reads TGTGCCAGCAGCCGGGAAGGGGGCGGCCTAAACACCATATATTTT. Protein product: CASSREGGGLNTIYF.

In this sample, this clone turned up once. CDR3 sequence reads: CASSPPSDGTNTEAFF. DNA of the CDR3: TGTGCCAGCAGCCCACCAAGCGACGGGACGAACACTGAAGCTTTCTTT. The V call is TRBV14, the J call TRBJ1-1; D possibly corresponds to TRBD1 (5 bases). Germline values: CDR1 SGHDN, CDR2 FVKESK. The CDR3 contains 16 residues. V lost 4 bases, J lost 1 base, and 16 bases lay in between.

V usage is TRBV2 and J usage is TRBJ1-4; a possible D gene is TRBD1 (5 bases). The CDR3 runs 15 residues. Germline V CDR1 and CDR2: SNHLY, FYNNEI. With 4 bases removed from V and 0 bases from J, the gap between germline ends came to 9 bases. CDR3 nucleotides: TGTGCCAGCAGTGGGACACTCGCAACTAATGAAAAACTGTTTTTT. Its protein product is CASSGTLATNEKLFF.

V and J are TRBV18 and TRBJ2-7; no definite D call. V lost 2 bases and J 2 bases, leaving 4 bases between the germline ends. CDR3 size: 12 residues. Germline values: CDR1 KGHSH, CDR2 LQKENI. The CDR3 DNA reads as TGTGCCAGCTCACCAAACGCCTACGAGCAGTACTTC. This codes for CASSPNAYEQYF.